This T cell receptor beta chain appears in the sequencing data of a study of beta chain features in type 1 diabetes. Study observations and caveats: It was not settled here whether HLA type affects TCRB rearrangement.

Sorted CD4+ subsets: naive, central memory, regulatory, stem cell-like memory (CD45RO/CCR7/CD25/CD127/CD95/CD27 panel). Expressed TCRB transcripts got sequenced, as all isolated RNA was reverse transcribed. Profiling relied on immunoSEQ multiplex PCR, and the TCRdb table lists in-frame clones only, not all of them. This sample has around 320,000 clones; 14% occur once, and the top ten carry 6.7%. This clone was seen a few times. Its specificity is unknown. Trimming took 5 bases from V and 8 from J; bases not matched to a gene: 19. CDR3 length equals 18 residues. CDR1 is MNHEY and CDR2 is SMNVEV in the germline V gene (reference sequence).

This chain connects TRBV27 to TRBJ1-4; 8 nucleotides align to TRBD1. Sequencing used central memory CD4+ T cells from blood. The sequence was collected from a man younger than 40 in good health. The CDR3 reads CASSGTGGRSAFREKLFF. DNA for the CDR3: TGTGCCAGCAGTGGTACAGGGGGGCGATCGGCATTCCGCGAAAAACTGTTTTTT.